This T cell receptor (beta chain) was retrieved from a study of blood T cell repertoires in COVID-19. On the study more broadly: Researchers got acute and convalescent COVID-19 samples from the United States, Italy and Spain.

Original analysis: From reference gene primer amplification, estimates of nucleated cell counts were derived. Here immunoSEQ multiplex PCR was the method, and the copy in TCRdb shows in-frame clones only, minus some. V and J calls and clone size follow that table, whereas D and trimming were derived from the DNA. Altogether under 130,000 clones are present, 89% being singletons, with the ten largest covering around 3.4%. Points on this clone: Other DNA sequences from this sample encode an identical CDR3 as well.

The sequence was collected from a woman aged 60-70 years with acute or convalescent COVID-19. Sequenced: peripheral blood.

Written as DNA, the CDR3 is TGCGCCAGCAGCTTGGGAGGGAACAATCAGCCCCAGCATTTT. This translates into CASSLGGNNQPQHF. This sequence joins TRBV5-1 and TRBJ1-5; the D is unclear. The CDR3 contains 14 residues. Germline CDR1 reads SGHRS; CDR2 reads YFSETQ. V was trimmed by 0 bases and J by 3 bases, leaving 7 bases between them. Filled out from reference TRBV5-1 and TRBJ1-5, the complete variable domain reads KAGVTQTPRYLIKTRGQQVTLSCSPISGHRSVSWYQQTPGQGLQFLFEYFSETQRNKGNFPGRFSGRQFSNSRSEMNVSTLELGDSALYLCASSLGGNNQPQHFGDGTRLSIL.